What follows are 29 T cell receptor beta chains derived from one specimen sequenced in a study of cytomegalovirus exposure and HLA in healthy donors. Repertoires were generated with immunoSEQ multiplex PCR, while TCRdb's copy carries only in-frame clones and drops some. The sample lists about 110,000 clones, roughly 86% occurring once. The sequencing input was PBMCs. The receptors originated from a woman younger than 30 in good health and CMV-seronegative.

The chain uses TRBV6-6 and TRBJ2-7; 11 nucleotides match TRBD1. Trimming at V came to 5 bases and at J to 3 bases, leaving 3 bases not matched to a gene. Germline lookup yields CDR1 MNHNY and CDR2 SVGAGI (reference sequence). This CDR3 has 14 residues. CDR3 in amino acids: CASSTGTGGYEQYF. CDR3 in DNA: TGTGCCAGCAGTACCGGGACAGGGGGCTACGAGCAGTACTTC.

The V gene is TRBV15, the J gene TRBJ2-5; TRBD1 might be the D (6 bases). The CDR3 has 16 residues. Trimming took off 2 bases at V and 1 base at J, with 14 bases between the two ends. CDR1 is LNHNV, CDR2 YYDKDF, per germline (reference sequence). Here the CDR3 DNA reads TGTGCCACCAGCAGAACCAAAAACAGGGTCCAAGAGACCCAGTACTTC. Translated, it gives CATSRTKNRVQETQYF. Using reference TRBV15 and TRBJ2-5 for the parts outside the CDR3, the full variable domain is DAMVIQNPRYQVTQFGKPVTLSCSQTLNHNVMYWYQQKSSQAPKLLFHYYDKDFNNEADTPDNFQSRRPNTSFCFLDIRSPGLGDTAMYLCATSRTKNRVQETQYFGPGTRLLVL.

This chain joins TRBV14 and TRBJ1-2; TRBD1 agrees at 10 bases. CDR1 and CDR2 from the germline V gene are SGHDN and FVKESK. The CDR3 covers 16 residues. The ends lost 0 bases at V and 7 bases at J; junction bases unmatched: 8. The CDR3 protein is CASSQDWGTGASGYTF. The CDR3 nucleotides read TGTGCCAGCAGCCAAGATTGGGGGACAGGGGCTAGTGGCTACACCTTC.

The chain links TRBV10-3 to TRBJ1-5; possible D gene TRBD1, 5 bases. CDR1 is ENHRY and CDR2 is SYGVKD in the germline V gene. V dropped 6 bases and J dropped 3 bases, with 9 bases sitting between them. This CDR3 spans 13 amino acids. The CDR3 nucleotides read TGTGCCATCAGGACAGACCTCAATCAGCCCCAGCATTTT. It yields the protein CAIRTDLNQPQHF.

The rearrangement uses TRBV10-3 and TRBJ2-4, with D possibly being TRBD2 (6 bases). V gave up 7 bases and J gave up 5 bases, with 12 bases separating them. Germline CDR1 is ENHRY and CDR2 is SYGVKD. The CDR3 sequence is 13 residues long. The CDR3 DNA is TGTGCCATCATGGGGACTCTCCAAAACATTCAGTACTTC. As protein: CAIMGTLQNIQYF.

The chain combines TRBV7-6 with TRBJ1-1, with a tentative D call TRBD1 (6 bases). Germline CDR1 is SGHVS and CDR2 is FNYEAQ. Trimming took 3 bases from V and 1 from J, leaving 9 bases between them. The CDR3 contains 14 residues. The CDR3 DNA is TGTGCCAGCAGCTTCACCAGGGGGAACACTGAAGCTTTCTTT. This translates into CASSFTRGNTEAFF.

The gene calls are TRBV28 and TRBJ2-5, with 7 bases that match TRBD1. The CDR3 is 14 amino acids. V was clipped by 5 bases and J by 5 bases; unmatched bases: 8. From germline, CDR1 is MDHEN and CDR2 SYDVKM. The CDR3 sequence is CASSGQAGVETQYF. The CDR3 bases are TGTGCCAGCAGTGGACAGGCGGGCGTCGAGACCCAGTACTTC.

V and J are TRBV9 and TRBJ1-2; 7 nucleotides match TRBD1. Trimming cost V 3 bases and J 8 bases; bases outside gene matches: 13. Germline CDR1 SGDLS, CDR2 YYNGEE. This CDR3 has 15 residues. The CDR3 DNA reads as TGTGCCAGCAGCGCAGATCAGACAGGGCCAAACGGCTACACCTTC. Translation gives CASSADQTGPNGYTF. Complete variable domain (other parts from reference TRBV9 and TRBJ1-2): DSGVTQTPKHLITATGQRVTLRCSPRSGDLSVYWYQQSLDQGLQFLIQYYNGEERAKGNILERFSAQQFPDLHSELNLSSLELGDSALYFCASSADQTGPNGYTFGSGTRLTVV.

The V gene is TRBV9, the J gene TRBJ1-1, with 10 positions matching TRBD1. The germline CDR1 and CDR2 sequences are SGDLS and YYNGEE. V was clipped by 3 bases and J by 10 bases; unmatched bases: 9. This CDR3 contains 14 residues. The CDR3 DNA is TGTGCCAGCAGCGACCCGCGACAGGGGGCGATAGCTTTCTTT. Translating it yields CASSDPRQGAIAFF.

The chain links TRBV30 to TRBJ1-2; TRBD1 matches at 10 bases. The germline gives CDR1 GTSNPN, CDR2 SVGIG (reference sequence). With 3 bases clipped from V and 5 bases from J, the junction kept 6 bases outside the gene matches. This CDR3 spans 14 amino acids. The CDR3 protein is CAWSVTGGGYGYTF. CDR3 sequence (DNA): TGTGCCTGGAGCGTGACAGGGGGCGGTTATGGCTACACCTTC.

The V call is TRBV9, the J call TRBJ2-1; 14 bases fit TRBD2. The germline V gene encodes CDR1 SGDLS and CDR2 YYNGEE. Losses at the gene ends were 4 bases for V and 6 bases for J; bases not matched to a gene: 6. The CDR3 contains 16 residues. CDR3 sequence: CASSPRTSGGINEQFF. The CDR3 DNA reads TGTGCCAGCAGCCCTCGGACTAGCGGGGGGATCAATGAGCAGTTCTTC.

This chain connects TRBV7-2 to TRBJ2-1; 9 bases fit TRBD2. The trim removed 4 bases at V and 4 bases at J, leaving 8 bases unmatched. CDR3 length: 16 residues. Germline CDR1 reads SGHTA; CDR2 reads FQGNSA. The CDR3 coding sequence is TGTGCCAGCAGCTCCGTAGCGGGAGCGGGGTACAATGAGCAGTTCTTC. Translating gives CASSSVAGAGYNEQFF.

The V and J genes are TRBV29-1 and TRBJ1-1; D gene uncertain. The germline V and J ends were trimmed by 3 bases and 7 bases, with 6 bases remaining between them. This CDR3 is 10 amino acids long. Per the germline V gene, CDR1 is SQVTM and CDR2 is ANQGSEA. CDR3 sequence: CSVDSVEAFF. The CDR3 DNA sequence: TGCAGCGTTGACTCGGTTGAAGCTTTCTTT. Variable domain in full (rest from reference TRBV29-1 and TRBJ1-1): SAVISQKPSRDICQRGTSLTIQCQVDSQVTMMFWYRQQPGQSLTLIATANQGSEATYESGFVIDKFPISRPNLTFSTLTVSNMSPEDSSIYLCSVDSVEAFFGQGTRLTVV.

The chain links TRBV5-1 to TRBJ2-3, with TRBD2 identical over 8 bases. CDR1 and CDR2 from the germline V gene are SGHRS and YFSETQ. The CDR3 consists of 15 residues. The junction had 5 bases not matched to a gene; V was cut back by 0 bases and J by 5 bases. The CDR3 here is CASSLAGGAQDTQYF. The DNA of the CDR3 is TGCGCCAGCAGCTTGGCCGGGGGGGCGCAAGATACGCAGTATTTT.

V and J are TRBV5-1 and TRBJ2-5, with a possible D match to TRBD1 (6 bases). The CDR3 runs 15 residues. Germline V CDR1 and CDR2: SGHRS, YFSETQ. V lost 0 bases, J lost 1 base, and 10 bases lay in between. CDR3 residues: CASSLERTVQETQYF. The CDR3 nucleotides read TGCGCCAGCAGCTTGGAAAGGACAGTCCAAGAGACCCAGTACTTC.

The V and J genes are TRBV7-9 and TRBJ1-4, with a weak D call TRBD1 (5 bases). The ends were cut back, 1 base at V and 7 bases at J, with 13 bases in the middle. Germline CDR1 reads SEHNR; CDR2 reads FQNEAQ (reference sequence). The CDR3 is 15 amino acids. The CDR3 region has the DNA TGTGCCAGCAGCTTAGGTCAGGGCGGCGGTGAAAAACTGTTTTTT. Amino acid sequence: CASSLGQGGGEKLFF.

V gene TRBV27 combines with J gene TRBJ2-7; tentative D call: TRBD1 (6 bases). Trimming removed 2 bases from V and 4 bases from J, with 9 bases in between. This CDR3 spans 13 amino acids. The germline V gene encodes CDR1 MNHEY and CDR2 SMNVEV (reference sequence). The CDR3 nucleotides are TGTGCCAGCAGTTTAAGGGGGTTTTACGAGCAGTACTTC. Protein: CASSLRGFYEQYF.

The chain employs TRBV28 and TRBJ1-2; weak D call: TRBD1 (6 bases). V dropped 7 bases and J dropped 4 bases, with 10 bases sitting between them. Germline assignment: CDR1 MDHEN and CDR2 SYDVKM. The CDR3 length is 12 residues. The CDR3 spells CASTGVTYGYTF. CDR3 bases: TGTGCCAGCACAGGGGTTACCTATGGCTACACCTTC.

The chain is built from TRBV14 and TRBJ2-2; 16 positions agree with TRBD2. Germline V gives CDR1 SGHDN, CDR2 FVKESK. This CDR3 contains 19 residues. With V trimmed by 2 bases and J by 4 bases, 7 bases remained unmatched. CDR3 coding DNA: TGTGCCAGCAGCCAACAGGGACTAGCGGGAGGGCCTATCACCGGGGAGCTGTTTTTT. This translates into CASSQQGLAGGPITGELFF.

This clone was seen a single time. This rearrangement joins TRBV5-4 to TRBJ2-4; possibly TRBD1 for D (6 bases). This CDR3 comprises 12 residues. The V and J ends lost 3 bases and 6 bases respectively, with 7 bases between them. Germline V CDR1 and CDR2: SGHNT, YYREEE (reference sequence). The CDR3 region has the DNA TGTGCCAGCAGCTCGGACAGAAACATTCAGTACTTC. Translating it yields CASSSDRNIQYF.

CDR3 sequence: CASSVETSGTNEQFF. For the CDR3, the DNA is TGTGCCAGCAGCGTGGAGACTAGCGGGACCAATGAGCAGTTCTTC. V usage is TRBV9 and J usage is TRBJ2-1; TRBD2 agrees at 11 bases. J lost 6 bases, V lost 2 bases, and 4 bases had no gene match. The CDR3 loop spans 15 amino acids. CDR1 is SGDLS, CDR2 YYNGEE, per germline.

The chain is built from TRBV5-4 and TRBJ2-5; tentatively, D is TRBD2 (5 bases). The length of the CDR3 is 14 residues. CDR1 is SGHNT and CDR2 is YYREEE in the germline V gene (reference sequence). With 1 base removed from V and 3 bases from J, the gap between germline ends came to 10 bases. The CDR3, as DNA: TGTGCCAGCAGCTTGACGGGGTCCAAAGAGACCCAGTACTTC. This translates into CASSLTGSKETQYF. Combining the CDR3 with reference TRBV5-4 and TRBJ2-5 gives the whole variable domain ETGVTQSPTHLIKTRGQQVTLRCSSQSGHNTVSWYQQALGQGPQFIFQYYREEENGRGNFPPRFSGLQFPNYSSELNVNALELDDSALYLCASSLTGSKETQYFGPGTRLLVL.

The chain links TRBV5-4 to TRBJ2-4; 7 bases align to TRBD1. Trimming at V came to 3 bases and at J to 8 bases, leaving 8 bases not matched to a gene. The CDR3 length is 14 residues. Germline V gene sequence: CDR1 SGHNT, CDR2 YYREEE (reference sequence). The CDR3: CASSSTAQGYIQYF. CDR3 nucleotides: TGTGCCAGCAGCTCGACGGCACAGGGGTACATTCAGTACTTC. Full variable domain (outside the CDR3, taken from reference TRBV5-4 and TRBJ2-4): ETGVTQSPTHLIKTRGQQVTLRCSSQSGHNTVSWYQQALGQGPQFIFQYYREEENGRGNFPPRFSGLQFPNYSSELNVNALELDDSALYLCASSSTAQGYIQYFGAGTRLSVL.

The chain joins TRBV2 to TRBJ2-3; 9 positions agree with TRBD2. Germline values: CDR1 SNHLY, CDR2 FYNNEI. The CDR3 is 16 residues long. The J segment lost 1 base and the V segment lost 1 base, leaving 3 bases of the junction unmatched. This CDR3 is CASSEVVAGGTDTQYF. CDR3 nucleotides: TGTGCCAGCAGTGAAGTTGTAGCGGGGGGCACAGATACGCAGTATTTT.

Regarding this clone: Other nucleotide sequences in the sample specify the same CDR3. This chain connects TRBV6-4 to TRBJ2-3, with 9 bases that match TRBD2. V lost 4 bases, J lost 1 base, and 0 bases stayed unmatched. This CDR3 has 14 residues. Germline CDR1 reads MRHNA; CDR2 reads SNTAGT. CDR3 coding DNA: TGTGCCAGCAGTGCTAGCGGGGGCACAGATACGCAGTATTTT. This sequence encodes CASSASGGTDTQYF.

This chain links TRBV28 with TRBJ1-2, with TRBD1 identical over 9 bases. Germline lookup yields CDR1 MDHEN and CDR2 SYDVKM. This CDR3 spans 13 amino acids. V was clipped by 5 bases and J by 8 bases; unmatched bases: 6. CDR3 bases: TGTGCCAGCAGTAGCCACAGGGGGCGAGGCTACACCTTC. This gives the protein CASSSHRGRGYTF.

The chain has TRBV28 and TRBJ1-2; 7 positions match TRBD1. CDR3 size: 15 residues. CDR1 and CDR2 from the germline V gene are MDHEN and SYDVKM. J lost 3 bases, V lost 6 bases, and 10 bases had no gene match. The CDR3 protein is CASSTIQGGHYGYTF. As DNA, the CDR3 is TGTGCCAGCAGCACCATTCAGGGGGGTCACTATGGCTACACCTTC.

The chain carries TRBV28 and TRBJ2-6; D is uncertain. The CDR3 covers 16 residues. Per the germline V gene, CDR1 is MDHEN and CDR2 is SYDVKM. V dropped 5 bases and J dropped 0 bases, with 11 bases sitting between them. CDR3 residues: CASSVPTFSGANVLTF. The DNA for the CDR3 is TGTGCCAGCAGTGTCCCGACATTCTCTGGGGCCAACGTCCTGACTTTC.

This clone was observed a few times. The rearrangement joins TRBV5-1 to TRBJ1-4, with 12 bases that match TRBD1. The ends lost 4 bases at V and 7 bases at J; junction bases unmatched: 5. Germline V gene data show CDR1 as SGHRS and CDR2 as YFSETQ. The CDR3 contains 15 residues. The CDR3 is CASSVGQGAGEKLFF. The CDR3 nucleotides read TGCGCCAGCAGCGTGGGACAGGGGGCTGGTGAAAAACTGTTTTTT.